The T cell receptor beta chain under discussion was sequenced for a study of blood T cell repertoires in COVID-19. The wider study: COVID-19 samples from acute and convalescent phases originated in the United States, Italy and Spain.

With V trimmed by 7 bases and J by 4 bases, 5 bases remained unmatched. Germline V gene sequence: CDR1 SQVTM, CDR2 ANQGSEA. CDR3 length: 12 residues. In the authors' methods: Amplification from reference gene primers served as the basis for estimated nucleated cell counts. Only in-frame clones appear in the TCRdb table, and some are missing; sequencing was by immunoSEQ multiplex PCR. V, J and clone size are taken as reported in that table, and D and trimming were inferred from the DNA itself. The table has roughly 150,000 clones, 85% to 90% seen once; the top ten hold approximately 2.1%. The clonotype was recovered from a man aged 50 to 60 who had recovered from COVID-19. This chain joins TRBV29-1 and TRBJ1-2; 8 positions agree with TRBD1. Material: peripheral blood. Here the CDR3 reads CSASTGAYGYTF. For the CDR3, the DNA is TGCAGCGCCTCGACAGGGGCCTATGGCTACACCTTC.